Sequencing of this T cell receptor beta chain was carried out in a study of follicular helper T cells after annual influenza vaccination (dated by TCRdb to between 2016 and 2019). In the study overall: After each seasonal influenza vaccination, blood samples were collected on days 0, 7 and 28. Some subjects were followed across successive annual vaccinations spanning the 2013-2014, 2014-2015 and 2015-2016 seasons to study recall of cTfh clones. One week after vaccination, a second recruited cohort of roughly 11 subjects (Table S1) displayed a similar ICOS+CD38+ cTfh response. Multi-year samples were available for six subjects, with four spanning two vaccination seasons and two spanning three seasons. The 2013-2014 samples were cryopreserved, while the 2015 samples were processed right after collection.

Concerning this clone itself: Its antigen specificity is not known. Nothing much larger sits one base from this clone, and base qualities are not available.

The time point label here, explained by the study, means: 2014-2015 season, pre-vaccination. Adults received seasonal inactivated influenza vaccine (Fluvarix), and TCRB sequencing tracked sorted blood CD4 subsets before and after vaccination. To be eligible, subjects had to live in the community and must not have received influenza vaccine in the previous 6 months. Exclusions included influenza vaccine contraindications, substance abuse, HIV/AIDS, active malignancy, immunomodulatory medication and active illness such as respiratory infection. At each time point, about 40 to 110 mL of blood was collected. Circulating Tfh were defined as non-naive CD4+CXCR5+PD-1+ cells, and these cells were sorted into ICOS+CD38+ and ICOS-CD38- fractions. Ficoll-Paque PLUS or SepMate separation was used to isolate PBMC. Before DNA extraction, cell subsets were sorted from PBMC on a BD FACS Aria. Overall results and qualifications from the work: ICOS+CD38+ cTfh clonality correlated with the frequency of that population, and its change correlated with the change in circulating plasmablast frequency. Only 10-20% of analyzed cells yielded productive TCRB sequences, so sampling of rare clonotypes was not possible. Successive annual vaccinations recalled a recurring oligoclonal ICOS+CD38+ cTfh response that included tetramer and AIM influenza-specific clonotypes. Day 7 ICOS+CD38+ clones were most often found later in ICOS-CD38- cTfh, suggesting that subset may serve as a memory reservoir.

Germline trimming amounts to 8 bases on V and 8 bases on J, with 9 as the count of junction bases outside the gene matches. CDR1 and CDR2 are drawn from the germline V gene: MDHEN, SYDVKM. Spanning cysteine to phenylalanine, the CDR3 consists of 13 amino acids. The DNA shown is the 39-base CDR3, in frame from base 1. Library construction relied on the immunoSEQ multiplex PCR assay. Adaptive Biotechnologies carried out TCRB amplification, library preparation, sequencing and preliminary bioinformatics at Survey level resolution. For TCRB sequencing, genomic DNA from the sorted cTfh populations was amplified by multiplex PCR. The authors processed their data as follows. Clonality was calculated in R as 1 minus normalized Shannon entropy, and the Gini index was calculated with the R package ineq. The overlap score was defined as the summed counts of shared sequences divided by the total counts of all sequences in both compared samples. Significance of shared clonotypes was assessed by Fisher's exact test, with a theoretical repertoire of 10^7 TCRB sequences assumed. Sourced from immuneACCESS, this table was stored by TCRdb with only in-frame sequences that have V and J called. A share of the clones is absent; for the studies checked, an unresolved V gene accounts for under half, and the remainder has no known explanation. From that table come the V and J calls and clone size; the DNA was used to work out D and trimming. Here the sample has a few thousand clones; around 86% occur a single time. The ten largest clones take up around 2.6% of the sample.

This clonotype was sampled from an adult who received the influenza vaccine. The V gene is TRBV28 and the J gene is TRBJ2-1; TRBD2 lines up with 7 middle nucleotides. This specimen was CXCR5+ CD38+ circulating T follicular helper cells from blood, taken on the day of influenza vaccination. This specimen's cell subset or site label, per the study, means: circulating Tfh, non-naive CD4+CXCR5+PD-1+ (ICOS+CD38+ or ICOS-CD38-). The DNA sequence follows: TGTGCCAGCCGTCCCCGCGGGAGCCATGAGCAGTTCTTC. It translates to CASRPRGSHEQFF.